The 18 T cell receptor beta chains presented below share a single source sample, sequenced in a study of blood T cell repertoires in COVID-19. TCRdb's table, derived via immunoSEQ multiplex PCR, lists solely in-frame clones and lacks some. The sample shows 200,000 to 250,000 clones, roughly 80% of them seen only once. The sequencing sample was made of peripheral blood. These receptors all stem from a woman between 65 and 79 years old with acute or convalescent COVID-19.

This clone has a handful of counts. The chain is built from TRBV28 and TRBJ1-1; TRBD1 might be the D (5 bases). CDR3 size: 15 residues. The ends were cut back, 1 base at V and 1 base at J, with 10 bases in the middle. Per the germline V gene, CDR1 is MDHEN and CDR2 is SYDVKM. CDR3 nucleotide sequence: TGTGCCAGCAGTTTATACCAGGGTCAGAACACTGAAGCTTTCTTT. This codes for CASSLYQGQNTEAFF.

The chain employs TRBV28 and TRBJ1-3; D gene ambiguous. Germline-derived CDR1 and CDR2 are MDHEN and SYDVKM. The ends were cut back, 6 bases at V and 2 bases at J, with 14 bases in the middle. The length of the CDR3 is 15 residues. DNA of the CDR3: TGTGCCAGCAGCGGAGGAGGGCTCGCTGGAAACACCATATATTTT. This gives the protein CASSGGGLAGNTIYF.

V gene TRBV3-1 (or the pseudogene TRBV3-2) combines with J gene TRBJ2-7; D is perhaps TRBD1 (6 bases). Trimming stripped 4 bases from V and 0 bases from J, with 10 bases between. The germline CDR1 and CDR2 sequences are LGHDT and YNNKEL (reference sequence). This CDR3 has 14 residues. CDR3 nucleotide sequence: TGTGCCAGCAGCCTACGGGACACCTCCTACGAGCAGTACTTC. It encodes CASSLRDTSYEQYF.

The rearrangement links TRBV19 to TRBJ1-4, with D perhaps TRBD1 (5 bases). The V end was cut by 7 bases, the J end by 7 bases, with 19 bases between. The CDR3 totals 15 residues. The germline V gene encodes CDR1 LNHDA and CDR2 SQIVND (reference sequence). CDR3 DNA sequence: TGTGCCAGTACTTCCTCCGGGGCGGGGGGTGAAAAACTGTTTTTT. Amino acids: CASTSSGAGGEKLFF.

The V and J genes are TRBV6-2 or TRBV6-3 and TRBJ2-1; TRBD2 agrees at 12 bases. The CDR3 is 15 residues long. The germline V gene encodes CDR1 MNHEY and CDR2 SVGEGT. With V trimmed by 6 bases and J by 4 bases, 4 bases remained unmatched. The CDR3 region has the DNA TGTGCCAGCAGCCAGGGACTAGCGGGTTACAATGAGCAGTTCTTC. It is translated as CASSQGLAGYNEQFF.

In DNA, the CDR3 is TGTGCCAGCAGTTACCCGGGACAGGGATCGGGAGGCTACACCTTC. Amino acid sequence: CASSYPGQGSGGYTF. The J gene is TRBJ1-2, the V gene TRBV6-5; TRBD1 matches 9 bases. Germline V gene lookup returns CDR1 MNHEY and CDR2 SVGAGI. The CDR3 is made up of 15 amino acids. V lost 2 bases, J lost 8 bases, and 9 bases stayed unmatched.

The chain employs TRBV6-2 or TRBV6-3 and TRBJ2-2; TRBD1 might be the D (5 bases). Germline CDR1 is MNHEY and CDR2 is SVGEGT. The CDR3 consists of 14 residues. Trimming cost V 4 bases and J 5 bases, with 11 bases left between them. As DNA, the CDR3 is TGTGCCAGCAGTTCATACAGGCTTACCGGGGAGCTGTTTTTT. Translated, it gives CASSSYRLTGELFF.

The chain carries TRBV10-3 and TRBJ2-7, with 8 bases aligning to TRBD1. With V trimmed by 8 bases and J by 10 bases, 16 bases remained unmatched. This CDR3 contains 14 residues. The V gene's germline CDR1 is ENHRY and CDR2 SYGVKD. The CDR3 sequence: CAIEGFPRQGSQYF. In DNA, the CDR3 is TGTGCCATCGAGGGATTTCCCAGACAGGGGAGTCAGTACTTC.

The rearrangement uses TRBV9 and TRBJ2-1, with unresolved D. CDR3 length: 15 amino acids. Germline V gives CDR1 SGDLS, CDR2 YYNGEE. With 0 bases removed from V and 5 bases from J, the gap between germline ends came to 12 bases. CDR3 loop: CASSVVGFRDNEQFF. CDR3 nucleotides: TGTGCCAGCAGCGTAGTAGGTTTTCGGGACAATGAGCAGTTCTTC. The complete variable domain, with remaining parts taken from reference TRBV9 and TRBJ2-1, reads DSGVTQTPKHLITATGQRVTLRCSPRSGDLSVYWYQQSLDQGLQFLIQYYNGEERAKGNILERFSAQQFPDLHSELNLSSLELGDSALYFCASSVVGFRDNEQFFGPGTRLTVL.

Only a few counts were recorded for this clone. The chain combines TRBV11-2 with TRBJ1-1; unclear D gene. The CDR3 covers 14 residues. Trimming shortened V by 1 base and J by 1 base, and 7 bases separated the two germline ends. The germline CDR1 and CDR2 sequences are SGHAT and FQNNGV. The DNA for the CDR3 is TGTGCCAGCAGCTTAGGCACAGCGAACACTGAAGCTTTCTTT. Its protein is CASSLGTANTEAFF.

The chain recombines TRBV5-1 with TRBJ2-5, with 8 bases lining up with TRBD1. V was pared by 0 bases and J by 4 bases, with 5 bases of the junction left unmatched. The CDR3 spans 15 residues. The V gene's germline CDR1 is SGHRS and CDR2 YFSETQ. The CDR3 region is CASSLVGQEGETQYF. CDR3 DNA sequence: TGCGCCAGCAGCTTGGTGGGACAGGAGGGAGAGACCCAGTACTTC.

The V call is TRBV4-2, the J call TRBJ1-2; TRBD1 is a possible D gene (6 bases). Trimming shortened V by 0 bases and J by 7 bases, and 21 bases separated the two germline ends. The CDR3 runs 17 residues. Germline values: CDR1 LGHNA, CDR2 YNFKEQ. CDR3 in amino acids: CASSQEGGQGVLGGYTF. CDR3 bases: TGTGCCAGCAGCCAAGAGGGGGGGCAGGGAGTGCTGGGTGGCTACACCTTC.

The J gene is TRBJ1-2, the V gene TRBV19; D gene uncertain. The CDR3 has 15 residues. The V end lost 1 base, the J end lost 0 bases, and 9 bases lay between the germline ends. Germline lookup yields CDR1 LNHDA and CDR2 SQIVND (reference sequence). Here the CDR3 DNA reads TGTGCCAGTAGTATAGTGGGCAGGCCTAACTATGGCTACACCTTC. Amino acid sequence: CASSIVGRPNYGYTF. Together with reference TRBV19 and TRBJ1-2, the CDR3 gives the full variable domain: DGGITQSPKYLFRKEGQNVTLSCEQNLNHDAMYWYRQDPGQGLRLIYYSQIVNDFQKGDIAEGYSVSREKKESFPLTVTSAQKNPTAFYLCASSIVGRPNYGYTFGSGTRLTVV.

CDR3 nucleotide sequence: TGTGCCTGGAAGGTTGGGGCAGGGTACAATCAGCCCCAGCATTTT. This sequence encodes CAWKVGAGYNQPQHF. This chain uses TRBV30 with TRBJ1-5; D is possibly TRBD1 (5 bases). V dropped 4 bases and J dropped 3 bases, with 16 bases sitting between them. Per germline, CDR1 GTSNPN and CDR2 SVGIG (reference sequence). The CDR3 covers 15 residues.

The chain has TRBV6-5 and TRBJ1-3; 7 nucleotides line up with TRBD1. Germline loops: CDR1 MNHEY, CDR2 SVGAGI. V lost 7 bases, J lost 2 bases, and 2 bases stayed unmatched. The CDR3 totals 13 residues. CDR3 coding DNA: TGTGCCAGCACCGACAGGGCTGGAAACACCATATATTTT. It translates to CASTDRAGNTIYF.

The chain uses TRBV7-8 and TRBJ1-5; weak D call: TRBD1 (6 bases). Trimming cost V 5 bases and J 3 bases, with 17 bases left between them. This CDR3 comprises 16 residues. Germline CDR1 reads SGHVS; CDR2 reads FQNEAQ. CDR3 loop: CASSPDTGTLNQPQHF. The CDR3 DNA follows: TGTGCCAGCAGCCCCGACACAGGGACCCTCAATCAGCCCCAGCATTTT.

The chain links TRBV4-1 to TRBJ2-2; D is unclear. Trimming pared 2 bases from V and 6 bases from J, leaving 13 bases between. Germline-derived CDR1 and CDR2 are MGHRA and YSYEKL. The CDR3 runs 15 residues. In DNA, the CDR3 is TGCGCCAGCAGCCAACCGCAGGTAGTCTCCGGGGAGCTGTTTTTT. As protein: CASSQPQVVSGELFF.

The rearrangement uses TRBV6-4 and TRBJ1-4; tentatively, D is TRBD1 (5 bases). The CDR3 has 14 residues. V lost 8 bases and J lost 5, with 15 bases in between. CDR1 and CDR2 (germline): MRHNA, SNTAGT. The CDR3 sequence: CASGGVRRNEKLFF. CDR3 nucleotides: TGTGCCAGCGGGGGGGTTAGAAGAAATGAAAAACTGTTTTTT.